This T cell receptor beta chain was retrieved from a study of blood T cell repertoires in COVID-19 (dated by TCRdb to about 2020). Background on the whole study: Samples from collaborators originated in the United States, Italy and Spain and spanned both the acute and convalescent phases of COVID-19. The prospective study material was composed of cDNA or gDNA derived from T cells, B-cell-depleted T cells, or PBMCs. Where available, HLA class I and class II types were taken from metadata supplied by the sample provider and were not determined by assay-based typing. The repertoires were released in a freely available public database intended as a resource for research on the immune response to SARS-CoV-2. Samples were obtained from the ongoing ImmuneRACE study (first 160 participants) and from 1,254 subjects provided by 6 global collaborators. The dataset comprised deeply sampled blood TCRbeta repertoires from subjects exposed to, actively infected with, or recovered from COVID-19. A de-identified subject ID, COVID-19 status, age in years and sex were almost always included in the sample metadata. The paper's findings and limits, for the study overall: Clinical and demographic metadata were provided uncurated, with the amount varying by source and participant.

Whole blood was collected in K2EDTA tubes by collaborating institutions according to the institutions' own protocols. For TCRbeta analysis, collaborator samples were shipped as frozen whole blood, as isolated PBMCs, or as DNA extracted from either sample type. Remarks on this clone: There is no known antigen for this receptor. No quality values exist for individual bases; no much larger clone is one base distant.

Measured from the cysteine to the phenylalanine, the CDR3 is 14 residues long. Only CDR3 DNA remains: 42 bases, in frame from the first base. The germline V gene sets CDR1 to KGHDR and CDR2 to SFDVKD. V loses 1 base of germline sequence and J loses 6 bases, and the interval between the two ends is 11 bases. TCRbeta CDR3 regions were amplified from genomic DNA by means of the immunoSEQ Assay, a bias-controlled multiplex PCR. The paper's processing steps were these. The number of nucleated cells in each sample was estimated by amplification of reference gene primers within the assay. Sequence reads were collapsed and filtered to measure the absolute abundance of every unique TCRbeta CDR3 rearrangement. For each sample, productive Simpson clonality was calculated as the square root of Simpson's diversity index over productive rearrangements. TCRdb's version of the immuneACCESS table is confined to in-frame rearrangements and falls short of the full clone set. An unresolved V gene accounts for under half of the shortfall where checked; the remainder is of unknown origin. V, J and clone size derive from that table, while D and trimming were established from the DNA sequence. This sample is represented by some 700,000 clones; 85% to 90% of them were singletons. Around 0.3% of the sample is held by the ten biggest clonotypes.

Input material: peripheral blood. The clonotype was recovered from a woman aged 18-35 years with acute or convalescent COVID-19. This chain is built from TRBV24-1 and TRBJ1-1, with a weak D call of TRBD1 (5 bases match). The nucleotides are TGTGCCACCAGTGATTTTGGGGGAGGCCCTGAAGCTTTCTTT. Protein translation: CATSDFGGGPEAFF.